Listed here are 10 T cell receptor beta chains from one sample, sequenced in a study of T cells in Graves' hyperthyroidism and ophthalmopathy. TCR beta CDR3 sequences were amplified from RNA transcripts. The HTBI primer set served for first-round RT-PCR of the TCR CDR3. TCRdb reanalysed the multiplex PCR reads using MiXCR and keeps one entry per CDR3 protein. The sample has 300,000 to 350,000 distinct CDR3 sequences, roughly 18% seen once. Material for sequencing was blood. Every receptor here comes from a woman between 50 and 59 years old with Graves' hyperthyroidism.

This chain uses TRBV30 with TRBJ1-2; 11 bases agree with TRBD1. This CDR3 region has 13 residues. From germline, CDR1 is GTSNPN and CDR2 SVGIG (reference sequence). V trimming: 5 bases; J trimming: 5 bases; junction bases outside the gene matches: 4. CDR3 nucleotide sequence: TGTGCCTGGGGACAGGGGGCCCAATATGGCTACACCTTC. Translation: CAWGQGAQYGYTF.

This chain uses TRBV7-8 with TRBJ2-7; D is unclear. CDR3 size: 14 residues. Trimming shortened V by 6 bases and J by 2 bases, and 14 bases separated the two germline ends. Germline loops: CDR1 SGHVS, CDR2 FQNEAQ. The CDR3 is CASRLLDGTYEQYV. DNA of the CDR3: TGTGCCAGCAGACTTCTCGACGGCACCTACGAGCAGTACGTC.

The V gene is TRBV3-1, the J gene TRBJ2-3; D is uncertain. Germline loops: CDR1 LGHDT, CDR2 YNNKEL (reference sequence). The CDR3 runs to 14 residues. V was pared by 0 bases and J by 4 bases, with 8 bases between. This CDR3 reads CASSQDTAADTQYF. Written as DNA, the CDR3 is TGTGCCAGCAGCCAAGATACCGCCGCAGATACGCAGTATTTT.

On this clonotype itself: At one boundary the junction diverges from the germline segment, which might be a read error. This sequence joins TRBV6-1 and TRBJ1-1, with D possibly being TRBD1 (6 bases). The germline gives CDR1 MNHNS, CDR2 SASEGT. The CDR3 totals 13 residues. The CDR3 sequence is CASSEATGAEAFF. The CDR3 DNA reads as TGTGCCAGCAGCGAAGCGACAGGAGCTGAAGCTTTCTTT.

J is TRBJ2-1 and V is TRBV19, with 12 bases matching TRBD2. Trimming cost V 1 base and J 7 bases; bases outside gene matches: 8. The length of the CDR3 is 17 residues. Per germline, CDR1 LNHDA and CDR2 SQIVND (reference sequence). The CDR3: CASSIVFLAGGGNEQFF. The CDR3 bases are TGTGCCAGTAGTATAGTGTTCCTAGCGGGGGGGGGTAATGAGCAGTTCTTC.

This clonotype was observed many times. This chain connects TRBV20-1 to TRBJ2-5; D is possibly TRBD1 (5 bases). CDR1 is DFQATT and CDR2 is SNEGSKA in the germline V gene (reference sequence). The CDR3 is made up of 13 amino acids. V lost 3 bases and J 2 bases, leaving 10 bases between the germline ends. The CDR3 sequence is CSARTVGQETQYF. The CDR3 bases are TGCAGTGCTAGGACAGTGGGGCAAGAGACCCAGTACTTC.

The CDR3 loop reads CASSPYAGTEETQYF. DNA of the CDR3: TGTGCCAGCAGCCCCTATGCCGGGACAGAAGAGACCCAGTACTTC. The rearrangement links TRBV3-1 to TRBJ2-5; TRBD1 agrees at 7 bases. Germline trimming cut 4 bases from V and 3 bases from J; bases unmatched to any gene: 8. This CDR3 region has 15 residues. Germline CDR1 reads LGHDT; CDR2 reads YNNKEL (reference sequence).

This clonotype was observed at least ten times. The gene calls are TRBV4-2 and TRBJ2-3; 10 bases map to TRBD2. V shed 1 base and J 3 bases; nucleotides not matched to a gene: 4. This CDR3 contains 16 residues. Per the germline V gene, CDR1 is LGHNA and CDR2 is YNFKEQ. Written as DNA, the CDR3 is TGTGCCAGCAGCCAAGGGAGCGGGGGGGCAACAGATACGCAGTATTTT. Residues: CASSQGSGGATDTQYF.

V is TRBV20-1 and J is TRBJ1-2, with D possibly being TRBD1 (6 bases). CDR1 and CDR2 from the germline V gene are DFQATT and SNEGSKA (reference sequence). Trimming shortened V by 3 bases and J by 8 bases, and 22 bases separated the two germline ends. The CDR3 has 15 amino acids. Written as DNA, the CDR3 is TGCAGTGCTAGTAGAACACAGGGTCCACTGGGAGGCTACACCTTC. Its translation: CSASRTQGPLGGYTF.

This clonotype showed up many times. The rearrangement uses TRBV12-3 or TRBV12-4 and TRBJ2-3, with 10 bases identical to TRBD2. The CDR3 is 15 amino acids. Unmatched junction bases numbered 4, after V lost 6 bases and J lost 1 base. CDR3 loop: CASRRGTSGTDTQYF. CDR3 nucleotides: TGTGCCAGCAGGCGTGGGACTAGCGGCACAGATACGCAGTATTTT.